One T cell receptor (beta chain) is described in this entry. Its specificity is not known. This specimen belongs to a study of cytomegalovirus exposure and HLA in healthy donors. The PCR was carried out with 60 Vbeta primers and 13 Jbeta primers. Profiled with immunoSEQ multiplex PCR; TCRdb holds only in-frame clones, not every one. The sample lists about 140,000 clones, 61% occurring once. Whole-study results and caveats: Earlier analysis found most TCR beta V segments productive about 87% or about 30% of the time. An observed cluster of highly shared sequence variants was recorded as a likely sequencing artifact. Accurate prediction of HLA-A and HLA-B alleles (for most subjects) was reportedly achieved from TCR beta sequences. An Asian-associated ancestry cluster reportedly showed fewer N-insertions than the roughly 670-donor mean in a later analysis.

The germline V gene encodes CDR1 ENHRY and CDR2 SYGVKD. This CDR3 is built from 13 residues. Germline trimming cut 6 bases from V and 1 base from J; bases unmatched to any gene: 2. The source of this sequence is a male donor in good health and CMV-seronegative. The chain recombines TRBV10-3 with TRBJ2-5; 7 bases agree with TRBD2. Sequencing input: PBMCs. This chain's CDR3 is CAIRGGVQETQYF. Here the CDR3 DNA reads TGTGCCATCAGGGGGGGGGTCCAAGAGACCCAGTACTTC.